Only a few counts were recorded for the clone carrying this T cell receptor beta chain. TCRdb analysed the 5' RACE reads with MiXCR anew, one entry per CDR3 protein. The data contain 110,000 or so distinct CDR3 sequences, roughly 18% of them singletons. This record comes from a study of human T cells and chemical hapten exposure. Unfractionated whole blood yielded the extracted total RNA. Trimming stripped 5 bases from V and 8 bases from J, with 21 bases between. The CDR3 extends over 15 amino acids. The chain uses TRBV12-3 or TRBV12-4 and TRBJ1-2; D is perhaps TRBD1 (5 bases). The source of this sequence is a human donor in good health. CDR3 loop: CASSPGRVRGGGYTF. The DNA for the CDR3 is TGTGCCAGCAGTCCCGGACGTGTAAGGGGAGGAGGCTACACCTTC.